This T cell receptor (beta chain) was identified during a study of blood T cells in healthy people across ages. CDR3 length: 16 amino acids. The J segment lost 5 bases and the V segment lost 5 bases, leaving 12 bases of the junction unmatched. Germline V gene data show CDR1 as SEHNR and CDR2 as FQNEAQ (reference sequence). Each donor's blood draw was 8.5 to 10 milliliters of peripheral blood. Primed by a sample-barcoded 5' primer and a J-beta primer mix, a second PCR proceeded for 7 to 11 cycles. One entry per CDR3 protein results from TCRdb running MiXCR on the 5' RACE reads. This table has roughly 1.5 million distinct CDR3 sequences, roughly 43% appearing once.

The V call is TRBV7-9, the J call TRBJ2-1, with 7 bases fitting TRBD1. This receptor was obtained from a young woman in good health. The sequencing input was blood. The CDR3 spells CASSPSARDRNNEQFF. The CDR3 DNA reads TGTGCCAGCAGCCCCTCGGCCCGGGACAGAAACAATGAGCAGTTCTTC.